This is a list of T cell receptor beta chains from one sample in a study of T cell responses to AZD1222 COVID-19 vaccine. TCRdb keeps only in-frame clones here, not all; method: immunoSEQ multiplex PCR. The sample has roughly 56,000 clones; 70% to 90% are singletons. Sequencing was performed on peripheral blood, taken on day 0 of AZD1222 vaccination. These receptors were collected from an adult in good health. Each CDR3 is given with its conserved first and last residue. The D gene is left open where the match is weak. Size is stated for part of the rows, as once, few or many counts, or as a class when the clone is expanded.

V gene	D gene	J gene	clone size	CDR3 protein	CDR3 DNA
TRBV3-1/TRBV3-2	TRBD1	TRBJ1-2	-	CASSQDLSLGTGGPGGYTF	TGTGCCAGCAGCCAAGATCTTTCCCTTGGGACAGGGGGCCCGGGAGGCTACACCTTC
TRBV7-3	TRBD1	TRBJ1-1	few	CASSSTGDNTEAFF	TGTGCCAGCAGCTCGACAGGGGATAACACTGAAGCTTTCTTT
TRBV11-2	TRBD2	TRBJ2-7	-	CASSGGLARFYEQYF	TGTGCCAGCAGCGGGGGACTAGCCCGTTTCTACGAGCAGTACTTC
TRBV19	-	TRBJ1-1	-	CASRDPQGWNTEAFF	TGTGCCAGTAGAGATCCACAGGGTTGGAACACTGAAGCTTTCTTT
TRBV15	-	TRBJ1-2	once	CATSRDRSGDGYTF	TGTGCCACCAGCAGAGATCGGTCAGGGGATGGCTACACCTTC
TRBV5-5	-	TRBJ2-7	-	CASSWSIGSYEQYF	TGTGCCAGCAGCTGGTCCATTGGGTCCTACGAGCAGTACTTC
TRBV5-1	TRBD1	TRBJ1-2	-	CASSSGGTNYGYTF	TGCGCCAGCAGCTCAGGGGGTACTAACTATGGCTACACCTTC
TRBV4-1	-	TRBJ1-4	-	CASSQVLVQGGEKLFF	TGCGCCAGCAGCCAAGTTCTAGTCCAGGGAGGTGAAAAACTGTTTTTT
TRBV7-9	-	TRBJ2-4	-	CASSIHRESVQYF	TGTGCCAGCAGCATTCACCGGGAGAGCGTTCAGTACTTC
TRBV19	TRBD1	TRBJ2-1	-	CASSILGQGFHNEQFF	TGTGCCAGTAGTATTCTGGGACAGGGGTTTCACAATGAGCAGTTCTTC
TRBV6-6	-	TRBJ1-4	few	CASRPPAGRVEKLFF	TGTGCCAGCAGACCCCCTGCAGGCAGGGTTGAAAAACTGTTTTTT
TRBV10-3	TRBD1	TRBJ2-2	few	CAISRGPGELFF	TGTGCCATCAGCAGGGGGCCCGGGGAGCTGTTTTTT
TRBV29-1	-	TRBJ1-2	few	CSVEDAGLGYTF	TGCAGCGTTGAAGATGCAGGGCTTGGCTACACCTTC
TRBV20-1	-	TRBJ1-1	-	CSAGTHDEAFF	TGCAGTGCCGGGACCCATGATGAAGCTTTCTTT
TRBV11-2	-	TRBJ1-1	-	CASRGTDTYTEAFF	TGTGCCAGCAGGGGGACGGATACCTACACTGAAGCTTTCTTT
TRBV5-6	TRBD1	TRBJ1-2	-	CASSRQGPYGYTF	TGTGCCAGCAGCCGACAGGGACCCTATGGCTACACCTTC
TRBV10-3	TRBD1	TRBJ1-1	-	CAIREDRGPGTEAFF	TGTGCCATCAGGGAAGACAGGGGGCCAGGCACTGAAGCTTTCTTT
TRBV5-5	-	TRBJ2-7	-	CASSLAFPEQYF	TGTGCCAGCAGCTTGGCGTTTCCCGAGCAGTACTTC
TRBV19	-	TRBJ1-2	-	CASSMGRYYGYTF	TGTGCCAGTAGTATGGGCCGCTACTATGGCTACACCTTC
TRBV7-7	TRBD2	TRBJ2-1	-	CASSLRLAAYNEQFF	TGTGCTAGCAGCTTAAGGCTAGCGGCGTACAATGAGCAGTTCTTC
TRBV18	TRBD1	TRBJ1-2	-	CASSPETGDTYGYTF	TGTGCCAGCTCACCCGAGACAGGGGATACCTATGGCTACACCTTC
TRBV5-4	TRBD1	TRBJ2-2	-	CASSLAAQGLGGELFF	TGTGCCAGCAGCTTGGCAGCACAGGGGTTGGGCGGGGAGCTGTTTTTT
TRBV19	TRBD1	TRBJ1-2	-	CASSPAGGPYGYTF	TGTGCCAGTTCACCGGCAGGGGGGCCCTATGGCTACACCTTC
TRBV6-5	-	TRBJ1-4	once	CASSYRANEKLFF	TGTGCCAGCAGTTACAGGGCTAATGAAAAACTGTTTTTT
TRBV28	TRBD2	TRBJ2-3	-	CASRPNRLAGGPSPSTDTQYF	TGTGCCAGCAGGCCTAATCGACTAGCGGGGGGGCCTTCCCCTAGCACAGATACGCAGTATTTT
TRBV6-2/TRBV6-3	TRBD2	TRBJ2-5	-	CASSYSRGAAETQYF	TGTGCCAGCAGTTACTCGCGGGGGGCCGCGGAGACCCAGTACTTC
TRBV4-1	-	TRBJ2-1	-	CASSHQDQFYNEQFF	TGCGCCAGCAGCCATCAGGACCAATTCTACAATGAGCAGTTCTTC